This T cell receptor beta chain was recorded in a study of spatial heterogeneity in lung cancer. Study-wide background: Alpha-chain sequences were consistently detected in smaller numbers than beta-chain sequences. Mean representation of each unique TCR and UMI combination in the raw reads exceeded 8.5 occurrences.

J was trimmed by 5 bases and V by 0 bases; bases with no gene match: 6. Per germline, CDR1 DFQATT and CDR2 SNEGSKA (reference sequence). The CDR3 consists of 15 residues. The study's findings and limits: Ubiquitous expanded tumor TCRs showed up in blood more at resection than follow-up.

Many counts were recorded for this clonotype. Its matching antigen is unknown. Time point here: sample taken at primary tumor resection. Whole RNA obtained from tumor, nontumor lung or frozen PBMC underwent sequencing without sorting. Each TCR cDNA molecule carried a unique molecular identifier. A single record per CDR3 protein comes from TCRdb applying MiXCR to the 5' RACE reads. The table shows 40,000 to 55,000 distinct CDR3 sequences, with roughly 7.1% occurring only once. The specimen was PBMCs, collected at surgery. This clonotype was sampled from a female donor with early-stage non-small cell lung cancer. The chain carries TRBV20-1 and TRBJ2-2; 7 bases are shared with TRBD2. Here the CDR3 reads CSARDPGGRTGELFF. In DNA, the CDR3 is TGCAGTGCTAGAGATCCGGGGGGTAGAACCGGGGAGCTGTTTTTT.